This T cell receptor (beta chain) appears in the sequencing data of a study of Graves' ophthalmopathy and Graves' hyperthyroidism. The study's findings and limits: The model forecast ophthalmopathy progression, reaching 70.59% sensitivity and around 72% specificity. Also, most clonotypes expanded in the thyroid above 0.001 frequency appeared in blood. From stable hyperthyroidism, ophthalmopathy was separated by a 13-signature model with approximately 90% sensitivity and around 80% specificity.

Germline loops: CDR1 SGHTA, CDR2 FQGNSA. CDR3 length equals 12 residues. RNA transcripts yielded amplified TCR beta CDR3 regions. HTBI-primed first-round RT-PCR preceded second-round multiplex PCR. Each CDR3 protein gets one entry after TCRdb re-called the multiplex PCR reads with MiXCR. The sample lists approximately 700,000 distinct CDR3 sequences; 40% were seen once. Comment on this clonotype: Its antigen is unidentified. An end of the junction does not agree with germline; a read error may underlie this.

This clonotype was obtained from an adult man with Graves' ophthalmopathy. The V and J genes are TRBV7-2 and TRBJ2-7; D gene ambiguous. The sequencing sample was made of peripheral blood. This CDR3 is CASSVAEYEQYF. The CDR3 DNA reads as TGTGCCAGCAGCGTAGCCGAATACGAGCAGTACTTC.